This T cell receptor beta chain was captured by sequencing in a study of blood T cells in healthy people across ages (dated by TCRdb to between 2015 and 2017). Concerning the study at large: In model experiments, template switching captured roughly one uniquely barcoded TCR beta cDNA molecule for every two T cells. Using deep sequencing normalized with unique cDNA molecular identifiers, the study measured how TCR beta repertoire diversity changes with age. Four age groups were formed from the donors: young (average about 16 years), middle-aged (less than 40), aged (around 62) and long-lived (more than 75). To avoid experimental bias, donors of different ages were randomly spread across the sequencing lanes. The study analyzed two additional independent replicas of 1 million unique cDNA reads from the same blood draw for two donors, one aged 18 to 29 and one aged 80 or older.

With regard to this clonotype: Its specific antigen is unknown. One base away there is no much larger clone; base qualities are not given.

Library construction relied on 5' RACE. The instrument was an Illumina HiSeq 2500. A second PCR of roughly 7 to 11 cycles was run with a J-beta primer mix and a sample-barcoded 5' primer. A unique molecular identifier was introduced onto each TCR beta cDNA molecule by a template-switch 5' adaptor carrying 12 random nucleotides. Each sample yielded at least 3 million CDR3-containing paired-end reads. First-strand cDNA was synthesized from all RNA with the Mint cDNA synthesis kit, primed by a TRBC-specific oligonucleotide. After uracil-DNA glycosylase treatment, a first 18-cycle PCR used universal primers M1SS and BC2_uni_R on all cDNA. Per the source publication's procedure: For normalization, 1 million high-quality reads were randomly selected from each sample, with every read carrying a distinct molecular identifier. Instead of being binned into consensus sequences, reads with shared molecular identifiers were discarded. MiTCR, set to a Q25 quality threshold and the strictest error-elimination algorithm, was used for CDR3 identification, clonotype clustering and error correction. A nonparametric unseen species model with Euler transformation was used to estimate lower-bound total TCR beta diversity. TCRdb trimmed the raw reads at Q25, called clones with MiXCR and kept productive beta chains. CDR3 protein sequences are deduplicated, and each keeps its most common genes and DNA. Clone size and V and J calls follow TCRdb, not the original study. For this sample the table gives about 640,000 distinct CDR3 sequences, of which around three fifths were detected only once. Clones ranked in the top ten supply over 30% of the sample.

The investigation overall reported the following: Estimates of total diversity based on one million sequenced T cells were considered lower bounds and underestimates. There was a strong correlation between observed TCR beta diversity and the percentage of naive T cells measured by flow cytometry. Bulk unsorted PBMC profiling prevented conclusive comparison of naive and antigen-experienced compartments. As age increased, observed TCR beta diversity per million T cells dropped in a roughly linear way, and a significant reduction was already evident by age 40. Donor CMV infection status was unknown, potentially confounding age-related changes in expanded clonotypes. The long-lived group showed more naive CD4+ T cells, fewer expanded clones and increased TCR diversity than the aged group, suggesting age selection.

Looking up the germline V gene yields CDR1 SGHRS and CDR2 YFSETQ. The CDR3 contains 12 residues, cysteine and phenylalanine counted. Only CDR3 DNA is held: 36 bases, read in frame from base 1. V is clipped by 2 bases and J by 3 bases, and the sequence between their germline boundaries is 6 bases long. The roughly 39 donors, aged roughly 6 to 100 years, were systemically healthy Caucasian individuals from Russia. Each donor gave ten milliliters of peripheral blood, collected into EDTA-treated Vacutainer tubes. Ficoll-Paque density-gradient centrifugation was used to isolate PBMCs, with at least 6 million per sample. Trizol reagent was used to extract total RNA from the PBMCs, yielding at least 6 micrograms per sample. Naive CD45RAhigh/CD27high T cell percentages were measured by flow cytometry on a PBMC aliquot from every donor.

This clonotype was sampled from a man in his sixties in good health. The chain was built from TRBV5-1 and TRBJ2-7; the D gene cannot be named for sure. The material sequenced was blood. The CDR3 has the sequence CASSLPNYEQYF. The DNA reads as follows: TGCGCCAGCAGCTTACCCAACTACGAGCAGTACTTC. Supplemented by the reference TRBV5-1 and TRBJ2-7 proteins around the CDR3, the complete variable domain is KAGVTQTPRYLIKTRGQQVTLSCSPISGHRSVSWYQQTPGQGLQFLFEYFSETQRNKGNFPGRFSGRQFSNSRSEMNVSTLELGDSALYLCASSLPNYEQYFGPGTRLTVT.